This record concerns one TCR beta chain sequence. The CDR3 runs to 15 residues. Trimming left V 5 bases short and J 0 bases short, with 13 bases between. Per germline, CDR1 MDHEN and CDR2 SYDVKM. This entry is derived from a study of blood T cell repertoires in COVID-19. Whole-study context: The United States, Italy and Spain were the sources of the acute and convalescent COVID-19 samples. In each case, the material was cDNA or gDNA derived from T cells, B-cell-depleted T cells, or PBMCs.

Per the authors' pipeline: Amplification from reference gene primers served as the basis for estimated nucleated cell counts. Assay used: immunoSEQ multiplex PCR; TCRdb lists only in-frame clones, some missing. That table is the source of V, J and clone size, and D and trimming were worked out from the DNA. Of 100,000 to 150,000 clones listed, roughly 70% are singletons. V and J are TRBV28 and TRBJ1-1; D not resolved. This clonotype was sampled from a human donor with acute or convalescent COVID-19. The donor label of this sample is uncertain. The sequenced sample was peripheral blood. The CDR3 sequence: CASSPSRSLNTEAFF. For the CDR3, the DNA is TGTGCCAGCAGTCCATCCAGGTCCTTGAACACTGAAGCTTTCTTT.